This TCR beta chain appears in the sequencing data of a study of blood T cell repertoires in COVID-19. Clones were read by immunoSEQ multiplex PCR, and TCRdb kept only the in-frame ones, dropping some. The sample holds 70,000 to 100,000 clones; around 75% are singletons and the top ten take about 4.2%. The ends were cut back, 0 bases at V and 8 bases at J, with 17 bases in the middle. The length of the CDR3 is 16 residues. The germline CDR1 and CDR2 sequences are SGHTA and FQGTGA. The chain carries TRBV7-3 and TRBJ2-1; a possible D gene is TRBD1 (6 bases). Sequenced material: peripheral blood. The sequence was obtained from a woman aged 45-59 years with acute or convalescent COVID-19. DNA of the CDR3: TGTGCCAGCAGCTTAACGTCGACAGGCACCCTTTATGAGCAGTTCTTC. This encodes CASSLTSTGTLYEQFF.